This T cell receptor beta chain was documented in a study of OX40 agonist ivuxolimab in advanced cancers. Study as a whole: Among those enrolled, mean age was 60 years (range 23 to 79) and about 82% were male. Study-wide findings and caveats: Among some nonresponders, normalized T-cell clonal expansion was also low. CD4+ and CD8+ T cells in blood underwent clonal expansion by week 6 at 0.1 to 3.0 mg/kg.

Trimming shortened V by 3 bases and J by 6 bases, and 9 bases separated the two germline ends. The germline CDR1 and CDR2 sequences are MGHDK and SYGVNS. This CDR3 contains 13 residues. Comments on this clone: Its antigen is undetermined.

Sequenced by immunoSEQ multiplex PCR; TCRdb stores in-frame clones only, minus some. The table shows tens of thousands of clones, with about nine tenths occurring only once. This rearrangement joins TRBV25-1 to TRBJ1-5; no firm D call. This TCR came from an adult with an advanced solid tumor such as melanoma, head and neck, liver or kidney cancer. Sequencing was performed on CD4+ or CD8+ T cells sorted from blood, taken in a trial of the OX40 agonist ivuxolimab. DNA of the CDR3: TGTGCCAGCAGTGACGGTCGGGGTCAGCCCCAGCATTTT. Its translation: CASSDGRGQPQHF.